The 24 T cell receptor beta chains below were found in one sample sequenced in a study of cytomegalovirus exposure and HLA in healthy donors. Produced via immunoSEQ multiplex PCR; TCRdb's table is partial and in-frame only. The sample has 100,000 to 150,000 clones; more than 95% are singletons. Source material: PBMCs. Receptors were obtained from a man aged 18 to 30 in good health and CMV-seronegative.

V usage is TRBV19 and J usage is TRBJ1-5; TRBD1 agrees at 9 bases. V shed 3 bases, J shed 6 bases, and the junction held 6 bases outside the gene matches. CDR1 LNHDA and CDR2 SQIVND come from the germline V gene (reference sequence). CDR3 length: 15 amino acids. CDR3 loop: CASSMDGTGFQPQHF. The CDR3 nucleotides are TGTGCCAGTAGTATGGACGGGACAGGGTTTCAGCCCCAGCATTTT.

The V and J genes are TRBV10-2 and TRBJ2-1; possible D gene TRBD1, 7 bases. The CDR3 spans 17 residues. V shed 4 bases and J shed 6 bases, with 22 bases lying between them. Germline V gene lookup returns CDR1 WSHSY and CDR2 SAAADI. CDR3 bases: TGCGCCAGCAGTGTAGCTAGCGCAAACCAGGGGGGCAATGAGCAGTTCTTC. Translation gives CASSVASANQGGNEQFF.

This chain uses TRBV29-1 with TRBJ2-5; D is possibly TRBD2 (6 bases). V was trimmed by 4 bases and J by 3 bases, leaving 9 bases between them. Germline V gene sequence: CDR1 SQVTM, CDR2 ANQGSEA. CDR3 length: 12 amino acids. The CDR3 bases are TGCAGCGTTGTCGGGGGAAAAGAGACCCAGTACTTC. This encodes CSVVGGKETQYF.

The gene calls are TRBV5-4 and TRBJ2-1, with 8 bases that match TRBD2. V was pared by 0 bases and J by 4 bases, with 3 bases of the junction left unmatched. Per germline, CDR1 SGHNT and CDR2 YYREEE (reference sequence). The CDR3 runs to 15 residues. The CDR3 region has the DNA TGTGCCAGCAGCTTGGAAGCGGGAGCGTACAATGAGCAGTTCTTC. Translating it yields CASSLEAGAYNEQFF.

The rearrangement joins TRBV18 to TRBJ2-5, with D uncertain. This CDR3 comprises 13 residues. The V and J ends lost 1 base and 1 base respectively, with 4 bases between them. CDR1 and CDR2 (germline): KGHSH, LQKENI. For the CDR3, the DNA is TGTGCCAGCTCACCACGGGCCCAAGAGACCCAGTACTTC. Its protein is CASSPRAQETQYF.

The rearrangement links TRBV7-2 to TRBJ1-1; 8 nucleotides line up with TRBD1. The CDR3 contains 14 residues. CDR1 and CDR2 (germline): SGHTA, FQGNSA. V was clipped by 2 bases and J by 4 bases; unmatched bases: 3. CDR3 region: CASSLSTGGTEAFF. For the CDR3, the DNA is TGTGCCAGCAGCTTATCAACAGGGGGCACTGAAGCTTTCTTT.

This rearrangement joins TRBV9 to TRBJ2-2, with TRBD2 identical over 10 bases. Germline assignment: CDR1 SGDLS and CDR2 YYNGEE. The V and J ends lost 4 bases and 4 bases, in that order; junction bases with no gene match: 1. The CDR3 runs 14 residues. The CDR3 loop reads CASSRTSGTGELFF. CDR3 nucleotide sequence: TGTGCCAGCAGCCGGACTAGCGGCACCGGGGAGCTGTTTTTT.

The V call is TRBV7-9, the J call TRBJ2-7; 7 bases are shared with TRBD2. The CDR3 sequence is 15 residues long. The ends lost 1 base at V and 9 bases at J; junction bases unmatched: 12. Germline CDR1 is SEHNR and CDR2 is FQNEAQ (reference sequence). DNA of the CDR3: TGTGCCAGCAGCTTAGAGTCCTACGGGGGACTACGGCAGTACTTC. It codes for CASSLESYGGLRQYF.

The J gene is TRBJ1-4, the V gene TRBV2, with unresolved D. This CDR3 region has 11 residues. V was clipped by 4 bases and J by 7 bases, with 4 bases between them. In germline, CDR1 is SNHLY, CDR2 FYNNEI. The CDR3 DNA sequence: TGTGCCAGCAGTGTATCTGAAAAACTGTTTTTT. Its protein product is CASSVSEKLFF.

V is TRBV28 and J is TRBJ1-1, with 7 bases matching TRBD1. This CDR3 spans 15 amino acids. Germline V gene lookup returns CDR1 MDHEN and CDR2 SYDVKM. Trimming removed 4 bases from V and 1 base from J; junction bases left unmatched: 6. Written as DNA, the CDR3 is TGTGCCAGCAGTTCTCCGGACAGGACGAACACTGAAGCTTTCTTT. This encodes CASSSPDRTNTEAFF.

The chain combines TRBV7-9 with TRBJ2-5, with D tentatively TRBD1 (6 bases). The V gene's germline CDR1 is SEHNR and CDR2 FQNEAQ (reference sequence). CDR3 size: 14 residues. Trimming took off 3 bases at V and 3 bases at J, with 11 bases between the two ends. CDR3 in amino acids: CASSFGTRKETQYF. For the CDR3, the DNA is TGTGCCAGCAGCTTTGGGACACGGAAAGAGACCCAGTACTTC.

The CDR3 loop reads CASSYTGNQPQHF. DNA of the CDR3: TGTGCCAGCAGTTACACCGGGAATCAGCCCCAGCATTTT. The genes are TRBV6-6 and TRBJ1-5; D is ambiguous. The CDR3 length is 13 residues. Trimming took off 2 bases at V and 4 bases at J, with 6 bases between the two ends. Germline V CDR1 and CDR2: MNHNY, SVGAGI (reference sequence).

The V and J genes are TRBV11-2 and TRBJ2-6; TRBD1 matches 8 bases. After removal of 2 bases from V and 0 bases from J, the junction contained 6 bases not matched to a gene. The CDR3 runs 18 residues. In germline, CDR1 is SGHAT, CDR2 FQNNGV. Here the CDR3 DNA reads TGTGCCAGCAGCTTAAACAGGGGGACCTACTCTGGGGCCAACGTCCTGACTTTC. Translation: CASSLNRGTYSGANVLTF.

The chain joins TRBV7-9 to TRBJ2-1; D perhaps matches TRBD2 (6 bases). The V gene lost 0 bases and the J gene lost 6 bases, with 15 bases spanning the gap. Germline-derived CDR1 and CDR2 are SEHNR and FQNEAQ (reference sequence). The CDR3 is made up of 16 amino acids. The DNA for the CDR3 is TGTGCCAGCAGCTTAGCGGGAGGCCCCCTACTCAATGAGCAGTTCTTC. Protein sequence: CASSLAGGPLLNEQFF.

The chain links TRBV9 to TRBJ2-2; 9 bases line up with TRBD2. The J segment lost 2 bases and the V segment lost 0 bases, leaving 11 bases of the junction unmatched. This CDR3 is 19 amino acids long. Per the germline V gene, CDR1 is SGDLS and CDR2 is YYNGEE. The CDR3 loop is CASSVDPRVAGVNTGELFF. In nucleotides, the CDR3 is TGTGCCAGCAGCGTAGACCCTCGCGTAGCGGGAGTCAACACCGGGGAGCTGTTTTTT.

The chain is built from TRBV11-2 and TRBJ2-2, with unresolved D. Germline V gene data show CDR1 as SGHAT and CDR2 as FQNNGV. The CDR3 runs to 12 residues. The germline V and J ends were trimmed by 3 bases and 4 bases, with 3 bases remaining between them. CDR3 sequence reads: CASSFVTGELFF. The DNA for the CDR3 is TGTGCCAGCAGCTTCGTCACCGGGGAGCTGTTTTTT.

The chain recombines TRBV6-1 with TRBJ2-1, with 14 positions matching TRBD2. Germline-derived CDR1 and CDR2 are MNHNS and SASEGT. Unmatched junction bases numbered 21, after V lost 4 bases and J lost 10 bases. The CDR3 spans 20 residues. CDR3 DNA: TGTGCCAGCAGTGCGTTCCCGGGACTAGCGGGAGACATGAACCCCTACGAGCAGTTCTTC. Amino acids: CASSAFPGLAGDMNPYEQFF.

V is TRBV27 and J is TRBJ2-1, with 8 positions matching TRBD2. CDR1 MNHEY and CDR2 SMNVEV come from the germline V gene (reference sequence). With 5 bases clipped from V and 9 bases from J, the junction kept 9 bases outside the gene matches. CDR3 size: 14 residues. The CDR3 DNA follows: TGTGCCAGCAGTATCATGGGACTAGTGCTTGAGCAGTTCTTC. It encodes CASSIMGLVLEQFF.

The rearrangement joins TRBV5-1 to TRBJ2-7, with 8 bases identical to TRBD1. Unmatched junction bases numbered 11, after V lost 1 base and J lost 5 bases. The CDR3 runs to 16 residues. The V gene's germline CDR1 is SGHRS and CDR2 YFSETQ. The CDR3 protein is CASSLLSTGGSDEQYF. In DNA form, the CDR3 reads TGCGCCAGCAGCTTGTTAAGTACAGGGGGTTCGGACGAGCAGTACTTC.

This chain uses TRBV13 with TRBJ2-2; D is unresolved. The CDR3 has 16 residues. V lost 4 bases and J lost 2, with 14 bases in between. The germline CDR1 and CDR2 sequences are PRHDT and FYEKMQ (reference sequence). Here the CDR3 DNA reads TGTGCCAGCAGCTCCACCATCTTAGTAAACACCGGGGAGCTGTTTTTT. Protein sequence: CASSSTILVNTGELFF.

The chain joins TRBV30 to TRBJ2-2; D perhaps matches TRBD2 (5 bases). The CDR3 sequence is 15 residues long. Germline CDR1 and CDR2: GTSNPN and SVGIG (reference sequence). V was cut by 3 bases and J by 1 base, with 12 bases left in between. CDR3 region: CAWRRGSGNTGELFF. CDR3 bases: TGTGCCTGGAGGCGAGGGTCGGGGAACACCGGGGAGCTGTTTTTT. Filled out from reference TRBV30 and TRBJ2-2, the complete variable domain reads SQTIHQWPATLVQPVGSPLSLECTVEGTSNPNLYWYRQAAGRGLQLLFYSVGIGQISSEVPQNLSASRPQDRQFILSSKKLLLSDSGFYLCAWRRGSGNTGELFFGEGSRLTVL.

The chain is built from TRBV7-3 and TRBJ2-5; D is possibly TRBD1 (5 bases). Germline V lookup: CDR1 SGHTA, CDR2 FQGTGA. Trimming took off 6 bases at V and 1 base at J, with 12 bases between the two ends. The CDR3 runs 14 residues. The CDR3 here is CASRPFRGQETQYF. The CDR3 DNA is TGTGCCAGCAGGCCGTTTAGGGGCCAAGAGACCCAGTACTTC.

The V gene is TRBV7-2, the J gene TRBJ1-5; TRBD1 agrees at 7 bases. Looked up from germline, CDR1 is SGHTA and CDR2 is FQGNSA. The CDR3 runs to 13 residues. V lost 5 bases to trimming and J lost 5 bases; unmatched junction nucleotides: 3. CDR3 DNA sequence: TGTGCCAGCAGCCGCGGGACAGATCAGCCCCAGCATTTT. This gives the protein CASSRGTDQPQHF. Looking up the rest from reference TRBV7-2 and TRBJ1-5 gives the full variable domain: GAGVSQSPSNKVTEKGKDVELRCDPISGHTALYWYRQSLGQGLEFLIYFQGNSAPDKSGLPSDRFSAERTGGSVSTLTIQRTQQEDSAVYLCASSRGTDQPQHFGDGTRLSIL.

This CDR3 reads CASSIGPSAYEQYF. CDR3 sequence (DNA): TGTGCCAGTAGTATAGGCCCTAGCGCTTACGAGCAGTACTTC. The chain has TRBV19 and TRBJ2-7, with D possibly matching TRBD2 (6 bases). This CDR3 contains 14 residues. Trimming took 1 base from V and 4 from J, leaving 11 bases between them. CDR1 and CDR2 from the germline V gene are LNHDA and SQIVND (reference sequence). The variable domain in full, with the rest retrieved from reference TRBV19 and TRBJ2-7, is DGGITQSPKYLFRKEGQNVTLSCEQNLNHDAMYWYRQDPGQGLRLIYYSQIVNDFQKGDIAEGYSVSREKKESFPLTVTSAQKNPTAFYLCASSIGPSAYEQYFGPGTRLTVT.